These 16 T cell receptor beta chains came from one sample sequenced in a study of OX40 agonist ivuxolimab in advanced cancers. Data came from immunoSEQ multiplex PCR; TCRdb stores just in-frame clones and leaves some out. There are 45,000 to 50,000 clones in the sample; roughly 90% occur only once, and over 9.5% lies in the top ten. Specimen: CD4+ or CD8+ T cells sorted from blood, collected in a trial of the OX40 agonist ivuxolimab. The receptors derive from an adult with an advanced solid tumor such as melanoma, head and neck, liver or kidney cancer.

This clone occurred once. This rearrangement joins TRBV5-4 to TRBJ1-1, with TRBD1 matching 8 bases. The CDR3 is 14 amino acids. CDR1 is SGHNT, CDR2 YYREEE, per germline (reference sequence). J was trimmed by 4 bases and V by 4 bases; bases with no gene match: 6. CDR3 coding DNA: TGTGCCAGCAGCCCCCCGGACAGGGTCACTGAAGCTTTCTTT. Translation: CASSPPDRVTEAFF. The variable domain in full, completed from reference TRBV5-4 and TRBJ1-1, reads ETGVTQSPTHLIKTRGQQVTLRCSSQSGHNTVSWYQQALGQGPQFIFQYYREEENGRGNFPPRFSGLQFPNYSSELNVNALELDDSALYLCASSPPDRVTEAFFGQGTRLTVV.

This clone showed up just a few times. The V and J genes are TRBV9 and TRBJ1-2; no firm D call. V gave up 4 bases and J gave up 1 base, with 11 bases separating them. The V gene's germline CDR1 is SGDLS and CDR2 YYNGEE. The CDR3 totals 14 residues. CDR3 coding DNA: TGTGCCAGCAGCCCCGCCAAATTTAACTATGGCTACACCTTC. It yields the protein CASSPAKFNYGYTF. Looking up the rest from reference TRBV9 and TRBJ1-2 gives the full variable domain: DSGVTQTPKHLITATGQRVTLRCSPRSGDLSVYWYQQSLDQGLQFLIQYYNGEERAKGNILERFSAQQFPDLHSELNLSSLELGDSALYFCASSPAKFNYGYTFGSGTRLTVV.

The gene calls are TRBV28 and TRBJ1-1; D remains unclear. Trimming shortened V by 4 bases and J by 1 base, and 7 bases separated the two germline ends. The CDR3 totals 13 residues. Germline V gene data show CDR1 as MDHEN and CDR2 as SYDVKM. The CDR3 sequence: CASSYQQNTEAFF. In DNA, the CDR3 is TGTGCCAGCAGTTATCAGCAGAACACTGAAGCTTTCTTT.

CDR3 sequence: CASGTSGGALNEQFF. The CDR3 coding sequence is TGTGCTAGTGGGACTAGCGGGGGGGCTCTCAATGAGCAGTTCTTC. The rearrangement uses TRBV12-5 and TRBJ2-1, with TRBD2 matching 14 bases. CDR3 length: 15 residues. Germline loops: CDR1 LGHNT, CDR2 FRNRAP. V was pared by 6 bases and J by 6 bases, with 4 bases of the junction left unmatched.

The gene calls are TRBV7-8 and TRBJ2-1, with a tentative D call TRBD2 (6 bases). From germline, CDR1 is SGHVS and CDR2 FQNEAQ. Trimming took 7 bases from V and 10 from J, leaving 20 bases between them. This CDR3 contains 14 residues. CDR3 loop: CASTLGGWAREQFF. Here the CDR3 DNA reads TGTGCCAGCACCCTCGGGGGTTGGGCTCGGGAGCAGTTCTTC.

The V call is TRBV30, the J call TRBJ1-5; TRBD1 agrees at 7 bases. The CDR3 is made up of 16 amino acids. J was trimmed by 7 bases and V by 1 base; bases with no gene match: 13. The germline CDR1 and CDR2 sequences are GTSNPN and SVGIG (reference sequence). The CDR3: CAWSALRDSHHQPQHF. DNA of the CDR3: TGTGCCTGGAGTGCCCTCCGGGACAGCCACCACCAGCCCCAGCATTTT.

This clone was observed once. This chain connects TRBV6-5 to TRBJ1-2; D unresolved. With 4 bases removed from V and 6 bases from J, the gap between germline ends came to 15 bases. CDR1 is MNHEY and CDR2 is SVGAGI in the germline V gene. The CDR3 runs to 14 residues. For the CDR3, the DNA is TGTGCCAGCAGTTCTGACGGGAGTCCAGATGGCTACACCTTC. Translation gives CASSSDGSPDGYTF.

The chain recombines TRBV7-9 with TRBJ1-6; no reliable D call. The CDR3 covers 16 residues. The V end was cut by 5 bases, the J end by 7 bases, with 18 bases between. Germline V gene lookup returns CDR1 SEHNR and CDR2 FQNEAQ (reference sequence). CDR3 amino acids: CASSPARGVRNSPLHF. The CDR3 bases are TGTGCCAGCAGCCCGGCCCGGGGAGTTCGGAATTCACCCCTCCACTTT.

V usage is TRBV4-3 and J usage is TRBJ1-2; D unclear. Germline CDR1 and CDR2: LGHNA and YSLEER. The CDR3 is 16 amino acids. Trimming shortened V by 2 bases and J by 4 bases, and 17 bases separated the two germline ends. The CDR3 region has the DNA TGCGCCAGCAGCCAAACCCGAGGAGAGGCCCTCTATGGCTACACCTTC. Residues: CASSQTRGEALYGYTF.

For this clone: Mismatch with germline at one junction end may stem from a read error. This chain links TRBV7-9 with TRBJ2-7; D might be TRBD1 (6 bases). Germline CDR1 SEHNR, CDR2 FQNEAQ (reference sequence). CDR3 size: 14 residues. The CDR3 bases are TGTGCCGGCAGCCCTGGACAGATTTCCTACGAGCAGTACTTC. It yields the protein CAGSPGQISYEQYF.

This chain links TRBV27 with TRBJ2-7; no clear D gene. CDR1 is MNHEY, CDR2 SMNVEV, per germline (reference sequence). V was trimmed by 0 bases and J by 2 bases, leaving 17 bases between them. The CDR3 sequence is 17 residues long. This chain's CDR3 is CASSLSTLTVPPYEQYF. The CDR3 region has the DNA TGTGCCAGCAGTTTATCGACACTTACAGTTCCCCCCTACGAGCAGTACTTC.

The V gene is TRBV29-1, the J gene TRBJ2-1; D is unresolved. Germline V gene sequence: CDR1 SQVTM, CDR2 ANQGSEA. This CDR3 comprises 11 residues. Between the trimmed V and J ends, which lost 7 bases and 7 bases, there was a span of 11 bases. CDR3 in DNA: TGCAGCGCCAATGCGGCAAATGAGCAGTTCTTC. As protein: CSANAANEQFF.

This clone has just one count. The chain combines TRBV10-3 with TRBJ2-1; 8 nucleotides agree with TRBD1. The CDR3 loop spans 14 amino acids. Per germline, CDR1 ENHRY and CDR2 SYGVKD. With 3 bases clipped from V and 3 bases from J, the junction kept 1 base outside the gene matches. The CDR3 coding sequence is TGTGCCATCAGTGACAGGGGGCTCTACAATGAGCAGTTCTTC. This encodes CAISDRGLYNEQFF.

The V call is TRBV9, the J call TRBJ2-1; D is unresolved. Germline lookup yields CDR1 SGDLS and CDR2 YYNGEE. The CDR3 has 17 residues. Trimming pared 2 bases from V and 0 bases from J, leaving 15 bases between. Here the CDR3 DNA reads TGTGCCAGCAGCGTGCGTCAGGCGCAGAGCTCCTACAATGAGCAGTTCTTC. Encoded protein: CASSVRQAQSSYNEQFF.

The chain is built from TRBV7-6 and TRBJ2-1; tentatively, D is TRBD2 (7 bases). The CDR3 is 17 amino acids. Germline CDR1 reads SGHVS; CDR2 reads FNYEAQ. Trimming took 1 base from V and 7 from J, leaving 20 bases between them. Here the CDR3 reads CASSLELGTGGHNEQFF. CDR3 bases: TGTGCCAGCAGCTTAGAGCTAGGGACGGGGGGACATAATGAGCAGTTCTTC.

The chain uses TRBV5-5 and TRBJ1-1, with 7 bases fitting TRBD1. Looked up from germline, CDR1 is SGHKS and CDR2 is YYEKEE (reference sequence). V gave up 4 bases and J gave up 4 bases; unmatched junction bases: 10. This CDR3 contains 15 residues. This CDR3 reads CASSPSTNRGTEAFF. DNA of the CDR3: TGTGCCAGCAGCCCATCAACTAACAGGGGCACTGAAGCTTTCTTT.